These 15 T cell receptor beta chains were all obtained from the same sample, sequenced in a study of T cells after yellow fever vaccination. TCRdb reanalysed the 5' RACE reads using MiXCR and keeps one entry per CDR3 protein. The repertoire consists of hundreds of thousands of distinct CDR3 sequences, with 9% to 15% occurring once and the leading ten covering about 15%. The sample consisted of PBMCs, taken on the day of the yellow fever booster vaccination. The receptors here all came from a man between 25 and 39 years old who received the YFV17D yellow fever vaccine.

The chain recombines TRBV7-2 with TRBJ2-2, with 8 nucleotides matching TRBD2. Germline values: CDR1 SGHTA, CDR2 FQGNSA. The CDR3 consists of 15 residues. Trimming removed 0 bases from V and 7 bases from J; junction bases left unmatched: 4. CDR3 residues: CASSLAGTSLGELFF. CDR3 sequence (DNA): TGTGCCAGCAGCTTAGCAGGGACTAGTCTCGGGGAGCTGTTTTTT.

Many counts were recorded for this clonotype. The chain is built from TRBV9 and TRBJ2-7; D is unresolved. V was clipped by 3 bases and J by 2 bases, with 18 bases between them. Germline CDR1 and CDR2: SGDLS and YYNGEE. CDR3 length equals 16 residues. The CDR3 spells CASSDQSVSQTYEQYF. Written as DNA, the CDR3 is TGTGCCAGCAGCGACCAATCGGTATCCCAGACCTACGAGCAGTACTTC.

This chain uses TRBV5-1 with TRBJ2-2; TRBD1 matches 8 bases. CDR3 length: 15 residues. V was clipped by 4 bases and J by 7 bases; unmatched bases: 9. Germline assignment: CDR1 SGHRS and CDR2 YFSETQ. The CDR3: CASSDPGGRVGELFF. For the CDR3, the DNA is TGCGCCAGCAGCGACCCAGGGGGCAGGGTCGGGGAGCTGTTTTTT.

The rearrangement links TRBV25-1 to TRBJ1-4; 8 positions match TRBD1. J gave up 8 bases and V 3 bases, and 8 bases lay outside the gene matches. Germline assignment: CDR1 MGHDK and CDR2 SYGVNS. CDR3 size: 15 residues. CDR3 nucleotide sequence: TGTGCCAGCAGTGAGCTCGGGACAGGTGGAGAAAAACTGTTTTTT. As protein: CASSELGTGGEKLFF.

The V and J genes are TRBV14 and TRBJ2-1, with D perhaps TRBD2 (6 bases). CDR1 is SGHDN and CDR2 is FVKESK in the germline V gene. The CDR3 spans 15 residues. V was cut by 2 bases and J by 0 bases, with 8 bases left in between. For the CDR3, the DNA is TGTGCCAGCAGCCAATTCGGGAGCTCCTACAATGAGCAGTTCTTC. Amino acid sequence: CASSQFGSSYNEQFF.

V is TRBV7-2 and J is TRBJ1-1; D not resolved. The CDR3 loop spans 15 amino acids. Germline V gene data show CDR1 as SGHTA and CDR2 as FQGNSA. Trimming left V 0 bases short and J 5 bases short, with 13 bases between. In nucleotides, the CDR3 is TGTGCCAGCAGCTTAGCGAGGGCATCGGGAACTGAAGCTTTCTTT. It yields the protein CASSLARASGTEAFF. Full variable domain (outside the CDR3, taken from reference TRBV7-2 and TRBJ1-1): GAGVSQSPSNKVTEKGKDVELRCDPISGHTALYWYRQSLGQGLEFLIYFQGNSAPDKSGLPSDRFSAERTGGSVSTLTIQRTQQEDSAVYLCASSLARASGTEAFFGQGTRLTVV.

Worth noting for this clonotype: Given a much more abundant clone one base away, this may be a read error. The chain employs TRBV14 and TRBJ2-1, with a possible D match to TRBD2 (5 bases). V was shortened by 4 bases and J by 11 bases, with 15 bases between the two germline ends. In germline, CDR1 is SGHDN, CDR2 FVKESK. This CDR3 has 13 residues. In DNA form, the CDR3 reads TGTGCCAGCAGCCCCGCTCAGCGGACCCAGCAGTTCTTC. As protein: CASSPAQRTQQFF.

The CDR3 reads CASSSNRGAFF. CDR3 coding DNA: TGCGCCAGCAGCTCAAACAGGGGCGCTTTCTTT. The V call is TRBV5-1, the J call TRBJ1-1, with 7 bases lining up with TRBD1. The J segment lost 11 bases and the V segment lost 3 bases, leaving 4 bases of the junction unmatched. Germline assignment: CDR1 SGHRS and CDR2 YFSETQ. CDR3 size: 11 residues.

The chain joins TRBV6-2 or TRBV6-3 to TRBJ2-7; D is possibly TRBD1 (5 bases). Germline values: CDR1 MNHEY, CDR2 SVGEGT. V was cut by 8 bases and J by 2 bases, with 16 bases left in between. The CDR3 runs 14 residues. CDR3 nucleotides: TGTGCCAGCTGCGGACAACTACCCCCCTACGAGCAGTACTTC. It is translated as CASCGQLPPYEQYF.

The chain combines TRBV7-6 with TRBJ2-1, with 7 bases identical to TRBD2. With V trimmed by 1 base and J by 4 bases, 7 bases remained unmatched. The CDR3 consists of 16 residues. The V gene's germline CDR1 is SGHVS and CDR2 FNYEAQ. CDR3: CASSLVGTTLYNEQFF. Here the CDR3 DNA reads TGTGCCAGCAGCTTAGTGGGGACTACGTTATACAATGAGCAGTTCTTC.

This clonotype was seen only a few times. This chain joins TRBV20-1 and TRBJ1-5, with D hard to call. Germline V gives CDR1 DFQATT, CDR2 SNEGSKA (reference sequence). There are 15 residues in the CDR3. Trimming removed 2 bases at V and 6 bases at J, with 17 bases between. This chain's CDR3 is CSARPTSGNPQPQHF. The CDR3 bases are TGCAGTGCTAGACCGACAAGTGGCAATCCTCAGCCCCAGCATTTT.

The CDR3, as DNA: TGCAGTGCTCCTTGGGGGGCCGCCGGCTCAGAAAAACTGTTTTTT. Translated, it gives CSAPWGAAGSEKLFF. This chain uses TRBV20-1 with TRBJ1-4; the D gene is possibly TRBD1 (6 bases). Trimming removed 5 bases from V and 8 bases from J, with 21 bases in between. This CDR3 spans 15 amino acids. Per germline, CDR1 DFQATT and CDR2 SNEGSKA (reference sequence).

The chain has TRBV18 and TRBJ2-3, with D possibly TRBD2 on 5 matching bases. CDR3 length: 12 amino acids. CDR1 and CDR2 from the germline V gene are KGHSH and LQKENI. Trimming took off 3 bases at V and 7 bases at J, with 8 bases between the two ends. The CDR3 DNA sequence: TGTGCCAGCTCACCCGACTACTATACGCAGTATTTT. It is translated as CASSPDYYTQYF.

The chain carries TRBV20-1 and TRBJ1-1; D remains ambiguous. Trimming shortened V by 0 bases and J by 6 bases, and 14 bases separated the two germline ends. Germline V gives CDR1 DFQATT, CDR2 SNEGSKA (reference sequence). The CDR3 contains 14 residues. Here the CDR3 reads CSARDLEVVAEAFF. The CDR3 DNA sequence: TGCAGTGCTAGAGATCTAGAGGTTGTGGCTGAAGCTTTCTTT.

This clonotype showed up many times. The rearrangement links TRBV24-1 to TRBJ2-1; TRBD2 might be the D (7 bases). The V gene lost 6 bases and the J gene lost 6 bases, with 20 bases spanning the gap. CDR1 KGHDR and CDR2 SFDVKD come from the germline V gene. This CDR3 has 16 residues. DNA for the CDR3: TGTGCCACCAGTCCTAGGGGGGCGGGAGTAATCAATGAGCAGTTCTTC. It encodes CATSPRGAGVINEQFF.